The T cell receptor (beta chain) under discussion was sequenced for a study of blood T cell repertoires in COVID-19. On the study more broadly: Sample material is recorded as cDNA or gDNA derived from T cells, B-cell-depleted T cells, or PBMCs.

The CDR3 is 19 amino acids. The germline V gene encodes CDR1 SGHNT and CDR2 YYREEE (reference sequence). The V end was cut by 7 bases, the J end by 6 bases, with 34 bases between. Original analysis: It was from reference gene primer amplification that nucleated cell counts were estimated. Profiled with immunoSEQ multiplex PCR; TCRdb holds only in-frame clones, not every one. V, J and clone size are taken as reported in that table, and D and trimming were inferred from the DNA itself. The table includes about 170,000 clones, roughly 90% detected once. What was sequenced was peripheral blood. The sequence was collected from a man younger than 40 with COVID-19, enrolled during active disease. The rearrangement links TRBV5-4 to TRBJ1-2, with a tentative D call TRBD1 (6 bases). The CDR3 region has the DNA TGTGCCAGCGGCGAAATTTCTAGGGGCGCGGGGGGCTACACGCATGGCTACACCTTC. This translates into CASGEISRGAGGYTHGYTF.